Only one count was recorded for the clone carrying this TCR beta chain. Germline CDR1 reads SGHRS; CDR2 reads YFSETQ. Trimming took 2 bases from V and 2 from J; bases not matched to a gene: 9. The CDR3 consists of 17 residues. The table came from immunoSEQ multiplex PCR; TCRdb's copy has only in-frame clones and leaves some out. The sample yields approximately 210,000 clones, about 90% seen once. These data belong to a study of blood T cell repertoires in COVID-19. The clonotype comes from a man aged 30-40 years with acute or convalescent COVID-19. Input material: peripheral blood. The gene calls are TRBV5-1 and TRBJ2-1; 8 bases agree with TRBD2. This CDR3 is CASSLPTSGGPYNEQFF. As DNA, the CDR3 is TGCGCCAGCAGCTTACCTACCAGCGGGGGCCCCTACAATGAGCAGTTCTTC.